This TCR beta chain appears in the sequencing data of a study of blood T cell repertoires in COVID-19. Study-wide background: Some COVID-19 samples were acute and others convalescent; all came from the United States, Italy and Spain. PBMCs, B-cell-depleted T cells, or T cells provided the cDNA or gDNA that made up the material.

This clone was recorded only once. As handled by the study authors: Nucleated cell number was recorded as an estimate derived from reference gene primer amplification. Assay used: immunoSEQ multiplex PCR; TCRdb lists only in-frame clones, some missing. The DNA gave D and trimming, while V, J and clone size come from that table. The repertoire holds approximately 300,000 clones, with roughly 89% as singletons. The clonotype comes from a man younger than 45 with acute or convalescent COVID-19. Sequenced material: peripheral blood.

The DNA of the CDR3 is TGTGCCAGTAGCTCGACAGGGGGCTTTAGCAATCAGCCCCAGCATTTT. It is translated as CASSSTGGFSNQPQHF. The rearrangement joins TRBV19 to TRBJ1-5; 10 bases fit TRBD1. Trimming took 6 bases from V and 0 from J; bases not matched to a gene: 5. The CDR3 has 16 residues. Germline V gene sequence: CDR1 LNHDA, CDR2 SQIVND (reference sequence).